This entry features one TCR beta chain sequence. In the authors' workflow: Amplifying reference gene primers gave estimates of nucleated cell counts. Clones were sequenced by immunoSEQ multiplex PCR, and TCRdb holds only the in-frame ones, with some missing. V and J calls and clone size are given by that table; D and trimming were obtained from the DNA. The table shows 250,000 or so clones, with roughly 87% occurring only once. The junction had 4 bases not matched to a gene; V was cut back by 2 bases and J by 6 bases. The V gene's germline CDR1 is SNHLY and CDR2 FYNNEI. The CDR3 runs 15 residues. The sample is drawn from a study of blood T cell repertoires in COVID-19. About the study: Samples taken during acute and convalescent COVID-19 were collected in the United States, Italy and Spain. Nucleic acid was either cDNA or gDNA, and it came from T cells, B-cell-depleted T cells, or PBMCs.

Sequencing was done on a sample of peripheral blood. This receptor was taken from a woman younger than 45 with acute or convalescent COVID-19. The rearrangement links TRBV2 to TRBJ2-5; 12 nucleotides align to TRBD2. In DNA, the CDR3 is TGTGCCAGCAGTGAACGACTAGCGGGAGACAAGACCCAGTACTTC. Translated, it gives CASSERLAGDKTQYF.